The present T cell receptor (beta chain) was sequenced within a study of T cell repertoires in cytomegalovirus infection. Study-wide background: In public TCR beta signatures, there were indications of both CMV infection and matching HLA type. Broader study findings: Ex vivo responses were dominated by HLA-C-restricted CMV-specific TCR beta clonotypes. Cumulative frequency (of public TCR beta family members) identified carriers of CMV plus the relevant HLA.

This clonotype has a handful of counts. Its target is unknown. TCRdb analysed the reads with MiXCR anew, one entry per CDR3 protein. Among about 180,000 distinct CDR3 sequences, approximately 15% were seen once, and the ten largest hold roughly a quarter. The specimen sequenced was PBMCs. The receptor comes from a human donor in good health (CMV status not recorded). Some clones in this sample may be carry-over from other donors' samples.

The CDR3 region has the DNA TGTGCCAGCAGCCAAGAACACGGGGGGCCTCAGCCCCAGCATTTT. It is translated as CASSQEHGGPQPQHF. The chain carries TRBV4-2 and TRBJ1-5, with D perhaps matching TRBD1 (6 bases). CDR1 is LGHNA, CDR2 YNFKEQ, per germline. Deletions cut 0 bases from V and 6 bases from J, with 12 bases between. This CDR3 has 15 amino acids.